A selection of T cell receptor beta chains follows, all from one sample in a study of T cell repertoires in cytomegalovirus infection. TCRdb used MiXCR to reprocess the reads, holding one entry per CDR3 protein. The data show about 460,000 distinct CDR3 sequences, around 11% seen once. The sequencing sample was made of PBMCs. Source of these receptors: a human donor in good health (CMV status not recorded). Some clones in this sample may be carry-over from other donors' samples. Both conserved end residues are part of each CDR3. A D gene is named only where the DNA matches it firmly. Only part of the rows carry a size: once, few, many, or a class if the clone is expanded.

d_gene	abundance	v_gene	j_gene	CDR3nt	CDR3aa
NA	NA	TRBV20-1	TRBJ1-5	TGCAGTGCTAGGCCTGACAGTCATCAGCCCCAGCATTTT	CSARPDSHQPQHF
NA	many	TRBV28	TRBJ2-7	TGTGCCAGCAGCCGTGGCAGGGGTAAGCAGTACTTC	CASSRGRGKQYF
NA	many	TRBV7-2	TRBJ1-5	TGTGCCAGCAGCTTAGCGGGGAGAGGCGTGGGTCAGCCCCAGCATTTT	CASSLAGRGVGQPQHF
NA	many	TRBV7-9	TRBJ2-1	TGTGCCAGCAGCTCCTGGAGCAATGAGCAGTTCTTC	CASSSWSNEQFF
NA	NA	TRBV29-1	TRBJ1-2	TGCAGCGTTGAATTAGACTATGGCTACACCTTC	CSVELDYGYTF
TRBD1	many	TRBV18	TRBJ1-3	TGTGCCAGCTCACCAACGGTCGGGACAGTTGGAAACACCATATATTTT	CASSPTVGTVGNTIYF
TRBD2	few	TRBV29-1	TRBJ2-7	TGCAGCGTTGTCGAGACTAGCGGCTACGAGCAGTACTTC	CSVVETSGYEQYF
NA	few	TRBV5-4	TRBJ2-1	TGTGCCAGCAGCTTGGACGGGGGGCACAATGAGCAGTTCTTC	CASSLDGGHNEQFF
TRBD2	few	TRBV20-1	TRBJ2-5	TGCAGTGCTAGAGATTGGCTAGCGGGGCGAGAGACCCAGTACTTC	CSARDWLAGRETQYF
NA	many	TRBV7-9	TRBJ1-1	TGTGCCAGCAGCGGGGAAGGACAGCCTGAAGCTTTCTTT	CASSGEGQPEAFF
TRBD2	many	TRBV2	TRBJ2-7	TGTGCCAGCAGGGGGACTAGCGCCTACTTC	CASRGTSAYF
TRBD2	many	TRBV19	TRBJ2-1	TGTGCCAGCCGGCCCGGAGCGGGAGGTCACAATGAGCAGTTCTTC	CASRPGAGGHNEQFF
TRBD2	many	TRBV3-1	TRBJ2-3	TGTGCCAGCAGCCAATGGGCCGACAGCGGGGGGGCGGTAGATACGCAGTATTTT	CASSQWADSGGAVDTQYF
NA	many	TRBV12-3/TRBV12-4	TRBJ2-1	TGTGCCAGCAGTCCTAGGGGGATCTCTGACAATGAGCAGTTCTTC	CASSPRGISDNEQFF
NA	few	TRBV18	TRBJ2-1	TGTGCCAGCTCGCTACCAGTCCACAATGAGCAGTTCTTC	CASSLPVHNEQFF
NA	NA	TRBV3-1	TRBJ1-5	TGTGCCAGCAGCCCCGCCTTAAATCAGCCCCAGCATTTT	CASSPALNQPQHF
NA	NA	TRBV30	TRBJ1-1	TGTGCCTGGAGTGAGGCCCGGGTTTTTTTAACTGAAGCTTTCTTT	CAWSEARVFLTEAFF
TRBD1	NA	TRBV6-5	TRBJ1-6	TGTGCCAGCAGAACGGGACAGGGGAACTCACCCCTCCACTTT	CASRTGQGNSPLHF
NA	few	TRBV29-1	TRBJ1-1	TGCAGCGTTGGACTTCCGGGCGGCGGCGGGGGACACACTGAAGCTTTCTTT	CSVGLPGGGGGHTEAFF
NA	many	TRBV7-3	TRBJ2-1	TGTGCCAGCAGCCCAGGGGAGTGGGGTGAGCAGTTCTTC	CASSPGEWGEQFF
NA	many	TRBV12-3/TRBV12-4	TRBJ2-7	TGTGCCAGCAGTTCCGGTCCCTCGGACAGAAACTACGAGCAGTACTTC	CASSSGPSDRNYEQYF
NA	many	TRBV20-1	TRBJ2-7	TGCAGTGCTAGAGATCTCCAGGGCGAGCAGTACTTC	CSARDLQGEQYF
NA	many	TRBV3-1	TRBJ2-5	TGTGCCAGCTCACAGACCCAAGAGACCCAGTACTTC	CASSQTQETQYF
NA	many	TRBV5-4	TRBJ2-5	TGTGCCAGCAGCTACAGGGGAGGGAAAGAGACCCAGTACTTC	CASSYRGGKETQYF
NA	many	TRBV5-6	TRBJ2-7	TGTGCCAGCAGCCCGGGCCGTGGGTTCTACGAGCAGTACTTC	CASSPGRGFYEQYF
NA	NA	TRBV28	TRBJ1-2	TGTGCCAGCAGTACCTTAACCGGAGTTGGGTATGGCTACACCTTC	CASSTLTGVGYGYTF
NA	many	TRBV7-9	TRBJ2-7	TGTGCCAGCAGCTTAGTGCGGTCCCCCGGAGAGCAGTACTTC	CASSLVRSPGEQYF